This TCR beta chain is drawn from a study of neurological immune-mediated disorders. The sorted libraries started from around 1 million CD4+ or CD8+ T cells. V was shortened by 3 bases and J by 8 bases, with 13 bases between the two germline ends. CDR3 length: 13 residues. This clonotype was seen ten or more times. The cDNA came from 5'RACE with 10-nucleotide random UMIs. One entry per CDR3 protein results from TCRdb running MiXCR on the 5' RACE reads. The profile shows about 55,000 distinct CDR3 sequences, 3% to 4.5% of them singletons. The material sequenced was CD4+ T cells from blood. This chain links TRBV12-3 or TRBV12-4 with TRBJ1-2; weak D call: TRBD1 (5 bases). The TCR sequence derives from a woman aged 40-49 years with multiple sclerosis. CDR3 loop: CASSLGVLGGYTF. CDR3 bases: TGTGCCAGCAGTTTGGGGGTCCTAGGCGGCTACACCTTC.